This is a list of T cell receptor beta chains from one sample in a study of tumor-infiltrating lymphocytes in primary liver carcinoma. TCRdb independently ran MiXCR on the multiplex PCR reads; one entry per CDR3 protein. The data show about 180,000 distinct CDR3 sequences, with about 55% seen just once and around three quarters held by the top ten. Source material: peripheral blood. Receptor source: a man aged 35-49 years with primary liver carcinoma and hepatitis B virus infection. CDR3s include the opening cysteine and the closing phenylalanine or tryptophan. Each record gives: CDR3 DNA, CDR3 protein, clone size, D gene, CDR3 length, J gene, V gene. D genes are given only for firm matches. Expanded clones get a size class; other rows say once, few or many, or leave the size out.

TGTGCCAGCAGCTTGGAGTTCTCCTACGAGCAGTACTTC,CASSLEFSYEQYF,once,-,13,TRBJ2-7,TRBV5-5
TGTGCCAGCACCTTGCAGGGCTCCTACGAGCAGTACTTC,CASTLQGSYEQYF,few,-,13,TRBJ2-7,TRBV12-3/TRBV12-4
TGTGCCAGCAGTTTAACGGGACTAGCGGTACTCGGGAAGACCCAGTACTTC,CASSLTGLAVLGKTQYF,few,TRBD2,17,TRBJ2-5,TRBV12-3/TRBV12-4
TGTGCCAGCAGTTTAGCGGGTACGCAGTATTTT,CASSLAGTQYF,many,-,11,TRBJ2-3,TRBV12-3/TRBV12-4
TGTGCCAGCAGCACCGGACGGGTGGGTGGCTACACCTTC,CASSTGRVGGYTF,-,-,13,TRBJ1-2,TRBV6-5
TGTGCCAGCAGTCACAGGTCCGGACAGGGGGACACCGGGGAGCTGTTTTTT,CASSHRSGQGDTGELFF,-,TRBD1,17,TRBJ2-2,TRBV6-5
TGTGCCAGCAGTGAAATTCGCGGGACAGCTAATGAAAAACTGTTT,CASSEIRGTANEKLF,-,TRBD1,15,TRBJ1-4,TRBV6-6
TGTGTCAGCAGCAGAGCGGGGGTGAAGCACAATGAGCAGTTCTTC,CVSSRAGVKHNEQFF,-,TRBD2,15,TRBJ2-1,TRBV28
TGTGCCAGCAGCTCACAGGGCTGGAGTGAAAAACTGTTTTTT,CASSSQGWSEKLFF,many,-,14,TRBJ1-4,TRBV11-2
TGTGCCAGCCAGGGGGACGACTATGGCTACACCTTC,CASQGDDYGYTF,-,TRBD1,12,TRBJ1-2,TRBV6-1
TGTGCCAGTAGTCTGGATGGCCTAGCGGGAAGCGAGCAGTACTTC,CASSLDGLAGSEQYF,-,TRBD2,15,TRBJ2-7,TRBV19
TGTGCCAGCAGTTACGCAGCGGGACGGAACGAGCAGTACTTC,CASSYAAGRNEQYF,-,TRBD2,14,TRBJ2-7,TRBV6-2/TRBV6-3
TGTGCCAGCAGCTTAGCTCCCAATGAGCAGTTCTTC,CASSLAPNEQFF,many,-,12,TRBJ2-1,TRBV11-2
TGTGCCAGCAGCCTAGGGTCTTCCAAATTAAACATTCAGTACTTC,CASSLGSSKLNIQYF,many,-,15,TRBJ2-4,TRBV11-2
TGTGCCAGCAGCTTAGGAGCCGGGACTAGCGGGAGCACAGATACGCAGTATTTT,CASSLGAGTSGSTDTQYF,many,TRBD2,18,TRBJ2-3,TRBV11-2
TGCAGCGTTGAGACAGGGGTGGGCTACGAGCAGTACTTC,CSVETGVGYEQYF,many,TRBD1,13,TRBJ2-7,TRBV29-1
TGTGCCAGCGGCTTAGAGGCCAGCGGAGTGTTGAATGAGCAGTTCTTC,CASGLEASGVLNEQFF,-,-,16,TRBJ2-1,TRBV11-2
TGTGCCAGCAACTCCATTCTTCGACAGGGGACGAATGAGCGGTTCTTC,CASNSILRQGTNERFF,-,TRBD1,16,TRBJ2-1,TRBV11-1
TGTGCCAGCAGCCGCGGACAGGGGGAAGAAAAACTGTTTTTT,CASSRGQGEEKLFF,-,TRBD1,14,TRBJ1-4,TRBV5-4
TGCAGCGTTGAAGATGGACAGGGGGCTACCTACGAGCAGTACTTC,CSVEDGQGATYEQYF,-,TRBD1,15,TRBJ2-7,TRBV29-1
TGTGCCAGCAGCCCGCAGCTAGTGTCTGAGCAGTACTTC,CASSPQLVSEQYF,-,-,13,TRBJ2-7,TRBV4-2
TGTGCCAGCAGCCCAGGCGAGACATTGAATCAGCCCCAGCATTTT,CASSPGETLNQPQHF,many,-,15,TRBJ1-5,TRBV11-2
TGTGCCAGCAGTGAGGCAAATGGGGCCAACGTCCTAACTTTC,CASSEANGANVLTF,once,-,14,TRBJ2-6,TRBV2
TGTGCCATCAGTGAGGTAGGGCTCCCGGAGACCCAGTACTTC,CAISEVGLPETQYF,once,-,14,TRBJ2-5,TRBV10-3
TGCAGCGTTGAAAGGCGGGAGGGGGGGGCAGATACGCAGTATTTT,CSVERREGGADTQYF,few,TRBD2,15,TRBJ2-3,TRBV29-1
TGCGCCAGCAGCCAAGAGGGGGCGGCGGGCGAGCAGTACTTC,CASSQEGAAGEQYF,-,-,14,TRBJ2-7,TRBV4-1
TGTGCCAGCAGTTCCTTGAACACCGGGGAGCTGTTTTTT,CASSSLNTGELFF,few,-,13,TRBJ2-2,TRBV12-3/TRBV12-4
TGTGCCAGCAGCCAACCCGGGACCGCATTTGGCGAGCAGTACTTC,CASSQPGTAFGEQYF,-,-,15,TRBJ2-7,TRBV4-2
TGTGCCTGGAGGGGGAGGGCCTTGGGGGTAAAGACCTACAATGAGCAGTTCTTC,CAWRGRALGVKTYNEQFF,few,TRBD2,18,TRBJ2-1,TRBV30
TGTGCCAGCAGCCAAGAAGTGCCCGGGACTAGCGGGAGTGGAAGAATGGAGACCCAGTACTTC,CASSQEVPGTSGSGRMETQYF,-,TRBD2,21,TRBJ2-5,TRBV14
TGTGCCAACAGCCTGCGGACAGGGGATAACTATGGCTACACCTTC,CANSLRTGDNYGYTF,-,TRBD1,15,TRBJ1-2,TRBV11-1
TGTGCCAGCAGTGCCGGGTTCCCATGGGAAGCTTCCTTT,CASSAGFPWEASF,-,-,13,TRBJ1-1,TRBV11-2
TGTGCCAGCAGCCCATTCGATCGGAATCCGCCCCAGCATTTT,CASSPFDRNPPQHF,-,-,14,TRBJ1-5,TRBV7-2
TGTGCCACCAGCCGGCCTTCGGGGCCTCCAGATACACAGTATTTT,CATSRPSGPPDTQYF,-,-,15,TRBJ2-3,TRBV11-1
TGCAGCGTTGAGGGGAGACAAGCCCTTGAAGCTTTCTTT,CSVEGRQALEAFF,-,-,13,TRBJ1-1,TRBV29-1
TGCAGCGCCGAAACGACACTCGCCAAAAACATTCAGTACTTC,CSAETTLAKNIQYF,many,-,14,TRBJ2-4,TRBV29-1